The clone carrying this T cell receptor (beta chain) appeared many times. Since the CDR3 does not end with the conserved phenylalanine or tryptophan, this likely comes from a read error. The entry originates in a study of T cells in Graves' hyperthyroidism and ophthalmopathy. Uncontrolled infection, other autoimmune disease, pregnancy and lactation each barred patients from inclusion. Sampled blood dates from first hyperthyroidism diagnosis, and it precedes any ophthalmopathy symptoms. Germline lookup yields CDR1 SGHAT and CDR2 FQNNGV. This CDR3 is built from 8 residues. Researchers amplified the TCR beta CDR3 regions from RNA transcripts. The study used the HTBI primer set for a first-round RT-PCR of the TCR CDR3. Each CDR3 protein is one row after TCRdb ran MiXCR on the multiplex PCR reads. The sample shows some 600,000 distinct CDR3 sequences, about 15% of them seen only once.

This sequence joins TRBV11-2 and TRBJ2-3, with no clear D. This sequence originates from a woman aged 30 to 39 with Graves' hyperthyroidism that later progressed to Graves' ophthalmopathy. The sample was blood. CDR3 protein: CSSDTQYL. CDR3 DNA: TGTAGTTCAGATACGCAGTATCTT.